This T cell receptor (beta chain) was obtained from a study of blood T cells in healthy people across ages. General study points: Across samples, TCR beta diversity tracked strongly with naive T cell percentage. It was held that the diversity estimates obtained from one million T cells were underestimates.

Total RNA extraction produced at least 5.5 micrograms (per sample) for the study. A J-beta primer mix and a sample-barcoded 5' primer were used in a second PCR of roughly 6 to 12 cycles. Unique molecular identifiers of 12 random nucleotides labeled each cDNA. One entry per CDR3 protein, called by TCRdb with MiXCR from the 5' RACE reads. The table includes hundreds of thousands of distinct CDR3 sequences, roughly 44% detected once. A note on this clonotype: Its matching antigen is unknown.

V was clipped by 5 bases and J by 7 bases, with 14 bases between them. The CDR3 totals 13 residues. Germline assignment: CDR1 SGHTA and CDR2 FQGNSA. The sequence came from a man aged 60-69 years in good health. The sample consisted of blood. The chain has TRBV7-2 and TRBJ1-2; D may be TRBD1 (5 bases). The CDR3 region is CASSHAMGLGYTF. In DNA, the CDR3 is TGTGCCAGCAGCCACGCCATGGGGCTTGGCTACACCTTC.